Sequencing of this TCR beta chain was carried out in a study of T cell responses to AZD1222 COVID-19 vaccine. General study points: CD4 TCRs linked to vaccination spanned spike, dominating at 160-218 and 743-854. The sample set comprised mostly white British donors with more females, and clonal diversity was possibly underestimated. Spike-specific TCR breadth and depth rose after two AZD1222 doses.

About this clone: The target antigen is unknown.

The data were produced by immunoSEQ multiplex PCR, yet TCRdb's version contains in-frame clones alone and is incomplete. This sample yields roughly 200,000 clones, of which more than 80% are seen a single time; 3.6% belongs to the top ten. The CDR3 totals 15 residues. CDR1 and CDR2 from the germline V gene are SGHDN and FVKESK. V was clipped by 1 base and J by 0 bases, with 9 bases between them. The TCR sequence derives from an adult who received the MenACWY meningococcal vaccine as a control. V is TRBV14 and J is TRBJ1-1, with unresolved D. The source material was peripheral blood, sampled 28 days after the second dose of the MenACWY control vaccine. DNA for the CDR3: TGTGCCAGCAGCCAAGTTCGGGTCATGAACACTGAAGCTTTCTTT. It translates to CASSQVRVMNTEAFF.